Listed below are T cell receptor beta chains from one sample, sequenced in a study of blood T cell repertoires in COVID-19. The method was immunoSEQ multiplex PCR; TCRdb's version includes in-frame clones alone and lacks a portion of them. The table records about 250,000 clones, 70% to 80% of them present only once. Sequencing was done on a sample of peripheral blood. The receptors were sampled from a woman at least 80 years old with acute or convalescent COVID-19. Both conserved end residues are part of each CDR3. A D gene is named only where the DNA matches it firmly. Size tells how often a clone was seen (once, few, many) or the class of an expanded clone, and some rows leave it out.

size: .; D: .; J: TRBJ2-6; V: TRBV12-5; CDR3: CASGSPRSGANVLTF; DNA: TGTGCTAGTGGTTCCCCGAGGTCTGGGGCCAACGTCCTGACTTTC
size: .; D: .; J: TRBJ1-6; V: TRBV28; CDR3: CASSQERESPLHF; DNA: TGTGCCAGCAGTCAGGAGCGGGAGTCACCCCTCCACTTT
size: .; D: .; J: TRBJ2-6; V: TRBV30; CDR3: CVLSSGANVLTF; DNA: TGTGTGCTTAGCTCTGGGGCCAACGTCCTGACTTTC
size: .; D: .; J: TRBJ2-1; V: TRBV6-1; CDR3: CASSEVQASKGQFF; DNA: TGTGCCAGCAGTGAAGTACAGGCCAGTAAGGGGCAGTTCTTC
size: .; D: .; J: TRBJ2-7; V: TRBV3-1/TRBV3-2; CDR3: CASSLLGTYEQYF; DNA: TGTGCCAGCAGCCTCTTAGGGACTTACGAGCAGTACTTC
size: once; D: TRBD1; J: TRBJ2-1; V: TRBV9; CDR3: CASSPNGQGGNEQFF; DNA: TGTGCCAGCAGCCCGAACGGACAGGGGGGCAATGAGCAGTTCTTC
size: few; D: .; J: TRBJ2-5; V: TRBV2; CDR3: CASITEGRETQYF; DNA: TGTGCCAGCATTACGGAGGGCCGGGAGACCCAGTACTTC
size: .; D: .; J: TRBJ2-5; V: TRBV18; CDR3: CASSPNLGSQETQYF; DNA: TGTGCCAGCTCACCAAACCTAGGCAGCCAAGAGACCCAGTACTTC
size: .; D: TRBD1; J: TRBJ1-4; V: TRBV4-1; CDR3: CASSLRDRGKLFF; DNA: TGCGCCAGCAGCCTTCGGGACAGGGGAAAACTGTTTTTT
size: .; D: .; J: TRBJ1-1; V: TRBV5-4; CDR3: CASSFPGQGSTEAFF; DNA: TGTGCCAGCAGCTTCCCCGGGCAGGGGAGCACTGAAGCTTTCTTT
size: .; D: .; J: TRBJ1-6; V: TRBV5-5; CDR3: CASSLGLGGISPLHF; DNA: TGTGCCAGCAGCTTGGGACTGGGAGGAATTTCACCCCTCCACTTT
size: .; D: .; J: TRBJ1-1; V: TRBV4-3; CDR3: CASSQDRKGWTEAFF; DNA: TGCGCCAGCAGCCAAGATAGGAAGGGGTGGACCGAAGCTTTCTTT
size: once; D: TRBD2; J: TRBJ2-3; V: TRBV11-2; CDR3: CASSRERGGKADTQYF; DNA: TGTGCCAGCAGCCGAGAGCGGGGGGGCAAGGCAGATACGCAGTATTTT
size: .; D: TRBD1; J: TRBJ2-1; V: TRBV18; CDR3: CASSPGTDFSYNEQFF; DNA: TGTGCCAGCTCACCAGGGACAGATTTCTCCTACAATGAGCAGTTCTTC
size: .; D: TRBD2; J: TRBJ2-3; V: TRBV5-1; CDR3: CASSPGTSGAMGGTQYF; DNA: TGCGCCAGCAGCCCAGGGACTAGCGGGGCGATGGGTGGTACGCAGTATTTT
size: .; D: TRBD2; J: TRBJ2-1; V: TRBV6-5; CDR3: CASRDAGGAYNEQFF; DNA: TGTGCCAGCAGAGACGCGGGGGGGGCCTACAATGAGCAGTTCTTC
size: .; D: .; J: TRBJ2-7; V: TRBV10-2; CDR3: CASTAGPGYEQYF; DNA: TGCGCCAGCACCGCGGGTCCAGGCTACGAGCAGTACTTC
size: .; D: .; J: TRBJ2-2; V: TRBV30; CDR3: CAWSPQGTGELFF; DNA: TGTGCCTGGAGTCCCCAGGGCACCGGGGAGCTGTTTTTT
size: .; D: TRBD2; J: TRBJ2-1; V: TRBV19; CDR3: CASSPTSGRAVEQFF; DNA: TGTGCCAGTAGTCCGACTAGCGGGAGGGCCGTTGAGCAGTTCTTC
size: .; D: TRBD1; J: TRBJ1-4; V: TRBV7-8; CDR3: CASSIGTGRREKLFF; DNA: TGTGCCAGCAGCATCGGGACAGGGAGGAGGGAAAAACTGTTTTTT
size: few; D: TRBD1; J: TRBJ2-7; V: TRBV11-1; CDR3: CASSPDRGYEQYF; DNA: TGTGCCAGCAGCCCTGACAGGGGTTACGAGCAGTACTTC
size: .; D: TRBD1; J: TRBJ1-1; V: TRBV2; CDR3: CASSQQGAEAFF; DNA: TGTGCCAGCAGTCAACAGGGGGCTGAAGCTTTCTTT
size: .; D: .; J: TRBJ1-3; V: TRBV14; CDR3: CASSWSQGFSGNTIYF; DNA: TGTGCCAGCAGCTGGTCCCAGGGGTTCTCTGGAAACACCATATATTTT
size: .; D: TRBD1; J: TRBJ2-7; V: TRBV5-6; CDR3: CASSRDRSYEQYF; DNA: TGTGCCAGCAGCCGGGACAGGAGCTACGAGCAGTACTTC
size: .; D: TRBD1; J: TRBJ1-3; V: TRBV9; CDR3: CASSVTVGQYNTIYF; DNA: TGTGCCAGCAGCGTTACTGTGGGACAGTATAACACCATATATTTT
size: .; D: TRBD2; J: TRBJ2-4; V: TRBV6-1; CDR3: CASSALAGTSDLAKNIQYF; DNA: TGTGCCAGCAGTGCACTAGCGGGGACCTCTGACCTAGCCAAAAACATTCAGTACTTC
size: .; D: .; J: TRBJ1-3; V: TRBV19; CDR3: CASRQGAVSGNTIYF; DNA: TGTGCCAGTAGACAGGGTGCAGTTTCTGGAAACACCATATATTTT
size: few; D: .; J: TRBJ1-1; V: TRBV5-1; CDR3: CASSLGSGINTEAFF; DNA: TGCGCCAGCAGCTTGGGATCAGGGATCAACACTGAAGCTTTCTTT
size: few; D: .; J: TRBJ2-3; V: TRBV6-5; CDR3: CASSYRLVSDTQYF; DNA: TGTGCCAGCAGTTACAGACTAGTTTCAGATACGCAGTATTTT
size: .; D: TRBD1; J: TRBJ1-6; V: TRBV3-1/TRBV3-2; CDR3: CASSQPRGTGSSPLHF; DNA: TGTGCCAGCAGCCAACCCCGGGGGACAGGGAGTTCACCCCTCCACTTT
size: few; D: TRBD1; J: TRBJ2-7; V: TRBV7-2; CDR3: CASSLAGAGGEQYF; DNA: TGTGCCAGCAGCTTAGCGGGGGCAGGGGGCGAGCAGTACTTC
size: .; D: .; J: TRBJ2-7; V: TRBV19; CDR3: CASSISGDPYEQYF; DNA: TGTGCCAGTAGTATATCGGGGGACCCCTACGAGCAGTACTTC
size: .; D: .; J: TRBJ1-6; V: TRBV27; CDR3: CASRPQGIRSPLHF; DNA: TGTGCCAGCAGACCCCAGGGGATACGGTCACCCCTCCACTTT
size: .; D: .; J: TRBJ1-2; V: TRBV4-1; CDR3: CASSQGHRDYGYTF; DNA: TGCGCCAGCAGCCAAGGGCACAGGGACTATGGCTACACCTTC
size: once; D: TRBD1; J: TRBJ1-1; V: TRBV23-1; CDR3: CASSQSLVGTGRTEAFF; DNA: TGCGCCAGCAGTCAATCGTTAGTAGGGACAGGGCGCACTGAAGCTTTCTTT
size: .; D: TRBD1; J: TRBJ1-1; V: TRBV5-5; CDR3: CASTLFDRETEAFF; DNA: TGTGCCAGCACTCTATTTGACAGGGAGACTGAAGCTTTCTTT
size: .; D: .; J: TRBJ2-3; V: TRBV5-4; CDR3: CASSSALSSDTQYF; DNA: TGTGCCAGCAGCTCTGCTCTCAGTTCAGATACGCAGTATTTT
size: many; D: TRBD1; J: TRBJ1-2; V: TRBV4-2; CDR3: CASSQEDRGRTGYTF; DNA: TGTGCCAGCAGCCAAGAGGACAGGGGGCGGACTGGCTACACCTTC
size: once; D: .; J: TRBJ2-7; V: TRBV6-8; CDR3: CASSYSSRGGEQNNSYEQYF; DNA: TGTGCCAGCAGTTACTCGTCCCGTGGCGGGGAACAAAACAACTCCTACGAGCAGTACTTC
size: .; D: .; J: TRBJ2-7; V: TRBV5-1; CDR3: CASSKVDPGEEQYF; DNA: TGCGCCAGCAGCAAGGTAGACCCCGGAGAAGAGCAGTACTTC
size: .; D: TRBD1; J: TRBJ1-4; V: TRBV4-3; CDR3: CASSQDPNVYATGEKLFF; DNA: TGCGCCAGCAGCCAAGATCCCAACGTTTACGCGACAGGGGAAAAACTGTTTTTT
size: once; D: .; J: TRBJ1-3; V: TRBV2; CDR3: CASSVSGDTIYF; DNA: TGTGCCAGCAGTGTGTCCGGGGACACCATATATTTT
size: .; D: TRBD2; J: TRBJ2-3; V: TRBV6-2/TRBV6-3; CDR3: CASSLSGSFGTQYF; DNA: TGTGCCAGCAGCCTTAGCGGGAGTTTTGGTACGCAGTATTTT
size: once; D: .; J: TRBJ1-3; V: TRBV18; CDR3: CASSPASQGLGNTIYF; DNA: TGTGCCAGCTCACCAGCATCCCAGGGCTTGGGGAACACCATATATTTT
size: .; D: TRBD2; J: TRBJ2-5; V: TRBV5-1; CDR3: CASSSQLAGGEETQYF; DNA: TGCGCCAGCAGCTCTCAACTAGCGGGAGGGGAAGAGACCCAGTACTTC
size: .; D: TRBD1; J: TRBJ2-3; V: TRBV5-6; CDR3: CASSPRTGGNTQYF; DNA: TGTGCCAGCAGCCCCCGGACAGGGGGTAATACGCAGTATTTT
size: .; D: TRBD1; J: TRBJ2-7; V: TRBV12-3/TRBV12-4; CDR3: CASSQGTGLNF; DNA: TGTGCCAGCAGTCAAGGGACAGGTCTTAATTTC
size: .; D: TRBD1; J: TRBJ2-6; V: TRBV11-3; CDR3: CASSFGTGGSGANVLTF; DNA: TGTGCCAGCAGCTTTGGGACAGGGGGCTCTGGGGCCAACGTCCTGACTTTC
size: .; D: TRBD1; J: TRBJ2-7; V: TRBV4-1; CDR3: CASSQIDRDEQYF; DNA: TGCGCCAGCAGCCAAATTGACAGGGACGAGCAGTACTTC
size: .; D: .; J: TRBJ1-1; V: TRBV2; CDR3: CATHRDVNTEAFF; DNA: TGTGCCACCCACCGGGATGTGAACACTGAAGCTTTCTTT
size: .; D: .; J: TRBJ2-7; V: TRBV29-1; CDR3: CSVVVSSYEQYF; DNA: TGCAGCGTTGTTGTGAGCTCCTACGAGCAGTACTTC
size: many; D: .; J: TRBJ1-1; V: TRBV21-1; CDR3: CARCSGGTEAFF; DNA: TGTGCCAGATGCTCCGGGGGCACTGAAGCTTTCTTT
size: .; D: .; J: TRBJ2-1; V: TRBV19; CDR3: CASSIVERGSNEQFF; DNA: TGTGCCAGTAGTATAGTGGAGAGGGGGTCCAATGAGCAGTTCTTC
size: once; D: .; J: TRBJ2-1; V: TRBV3-1/TRBV3-2; CDR3: CASSQGPTPYNEQFF; DNA: TGTGCCAGCAGCCAGGGCCCAACGCCATACAATGAGCAGTTCTTC
size: .; D: .; J: TRBJ2-2; V: TRBV6-4; CDR3: CASTGESGTGELFF; DNA: TGTGCCAGCACCGGGGAGTCGGGCACCGGGGAGCTGTTTTTT
size: .; D: .; J: TRBJ1-2; V: TRBV3-1/TRBV3-2; CDR3: CASSQVQGSNYGYTF; DNA: TGTGCCAGCAGCCAAGTCCAGGGATCTAACTATGGCTACACCTTC